Each of the 8 T cell receptor beta chains below was sequenced from the same sample in a study of shared clonotypes between healthy human individuals (dated by TCRdb to 2019 to 2021). Receptor amplification or capture employed the immunoSEQ multiplex PCR assay. This is the immuneACCESS table as TCRdb keeps it, with only in-frame sequences that have V and J called. A part of the clones is gone; compared with another copy, unresolved V genes explain less than half, and the rest is unexplained. The sample table shows some 2,000,000 clones, and roughly 94% are seen once. The leading ten clones occupy approximately 0.13% of the sample. Sequencing input: naive CD4+ T cells sorted from blood. In the paper's terms, the cell subset or site label means: CD45RA+ positively selected. The receptors derive from a man aged 18-30 years in good health.

Remarks on this clone: Additional DNA sequences in this sample encode the identical CDR3. The V gene is TRBV18, the J gene TRBJ2-1; D uncertain. The germline gives CDR1 KGHSH, CDR2 LQKENI. V was cut by 2 bases and J by 3 bases, with 2 bases left in between. The CDR3 consists of 12 residues. In DNA form, the CDR3 reads TGTGCCAGCTCACCAGGCTACAATGAGCAGTTCTTC. Its protein is CASSPGYNEQFF.

Many counts were recorded for this clone. The V and J genes are TRBV30 and TRBJ2-5, with D perhaps matching TRBD2 (5 bases). V was cut by 6 bases and J by 1 base, with 9 bases left in between. Looked up from germline, CDR1 is GTSNPN and CDR2 is SVGIG (reference sequence). The length of the CDR3 is 12 residues. CDR3 sequence: CACGRAQETQYF. CDR3 in DNA: TGTGCCTGCGGGCGGGCCCAAGAGACCCAGTACTTC.

J is TRBJ2-2 and V is TRBV9; a possible D gene is TRBD1 (6 bases). The germline V and J ends were trimmed by 2 bases and 6 bases, with 11 bases remaining between them. CDR1 is SGDLS, CDR2 YYNGEE, per germline. This CDR3 contains 14 residues. CDR3 in DNA: TGTGCCAGCAGCGTGAGAGGGGGTCCCGGGGAGCTGTTTTTT. Amino acid sequence: CASSVRGGPGELFF. Combining the CDR3 with reference TRBV9 and TRBJ2-2 gives the whole variable domain DSGVTQTPKHLITATGQRVTLRCSPRSGDLSVYWYQQSLDQGLQFLIQYYNGEERAKGNILERFSAQQFPDLHSELNLSSLELGDSALYFCASSVRGGPGELFFGEGSRLTVL.

Details on this clone: Other DNA sequences from this sample encode an identical CDR3 as well. The chain combines TRBV30 with TRBJ2-5, with D perhaps matching TRBD1 or TRBD2 (7 bases each). Trimming pared 2 bases from V and 5 bases from J, leaving 15 bases between. In germline, CDR1 is GTSNPN, CDR2 SVGIG (reference sequence). The length of the CDR3 is 14 residues. The CDR3 bases are TGTGCCTGGAGTCGACAGGGAGGGGGGGAGACCCAGTACTTC. Protein: CAWSRQGGGETQYF.

V gene TRBV4-1 combines with J gene TRBJ1-6; D not certain. The CDR3 extends over 17 amino acids. Trimming cost V 0 bases and J 10 bases, with 19 bases left between them. The germline V gene encodes CDR1 MGHRA and CDR2 YSYEKL. CDR3 in amino acids: CASSQETTWIVGSPLHF. Written as DNA, the CDR3 is TGCGCCAGCAGCCAAGAAACAACTTGGATTGTTGGCTCACCCCTCCACTTT.

In DNA, the CDR3 is TGTGCCAGCAGCTTTGAGCGGGAATACAATGAGCAGTTCTTC. Its translation: CASSFEREYNEQFF. The chain has TRBV27 and TRBJ2-1; 7 bases map to TRBD2. V gave up 6 bases and J gave up 4 bases; unmatched junction bases: 6. There are 14 residues in the CDR3. Germline loops: CDR1 MNHEY, CDR2 SMNVEV (reference sequence).

The rearrangement links TRBV5-4 to TRBJ2-7, with 9 bases aligning to TRBD1. CDR1 and CDR2 from the germline V gene are SGHNT and YYREEE (reference sequence). The junction had 5 bases not matched to a gene; V was cut back by 2 bases and J by 5 bases. The CDR3 has 14 residues. The CDR3 spells CASSLDRGNHEQYF. The CDR3 nucleotides are TGTGCCAGCAGCTTAGACAGGGGGAACCACGAGCAGTACTTC.

On this clone itself: Other DNA sequences in the sample encode the same CDR3. This chain joins TRBV28 and TRBJ2-7; D gene unclear. V lost 2 bases, J lost 3 bases, and 5 bases lay in between. Germline CDR1 reads MDHEN; CDR2 reads SYDVKM. The CDR3 sequence is 12 residues long. CDR3 bases: TGTGCCAGCAGTTTAGGTCGCTACGAGCAGTACTTC. Amino acid sequence: CASSLGRYEQYF.